This TCR beta chain was sequenced during a study of blood T cell repertoires in COVID-19 (TCRdb year 2020). About the investigation overall: The collaborator samples originated in the United States, Italy and Spain and spanned the acute and convalescent phases of COVID-19. The prospective study material was composed of cDNA or gDNA derived from T cells, B-cell-depleted T cells, or PBMCs. The dataset comprised deeply sampled blood TCRbeta repertoires from subjects exposed to, actively infected with, or recovered from COVID-19. The repertoires were made available in a free public database intended to serve as a resource for research on the immune response to SARS-CoV-2. Samples came from the ongoing ImmuneRACE study (first 160 participants) plus 1,254 subjects from 6 global collaborators. Nearly every sample came with metadata listing a de-identified subject ID, COVID-19 status, age in years and sex. Where available, HLA class I and class II types were obtained from metadata supplied by the sample provider rather than from assay-based typing.

V is cut by 7 bases and J by 3 bases, and the space between the germline ends is 12 bases. The CDR3 contains 14 residues, cysteine and phenylalanine counted. Only the CDR3 region is kept as DNA, spanning 42 bases read in frame from base 1. CDR1 and CDR2 are drawn from the germline V gene: SNHLY, FYNNEI. To note about this clone: The antigen it recognizes is unknown. No base-level quality is on record; no much larger clone is a single base apart.

General conclusions and limits of the study: The amount of clinical and demographic metadata varied by source and participant and was provided uncurated.

Collaborating institutions collected whole blood in K2EDTA tubes following their own protocols. For TCRbeta analysis, collaborators shipped samples in one of three forms: frozen whole blood, isolated PBMCs, or DNA extracted from either of those sample types. TCRbeta CDR3 regions were amplified from genomic DNA using the immunoSEQ Assay, a bias-controlled multiplex PCR. As for how the authors treated the data: The number of nucleated cells in each sample was estimated by amplification of reference gene primers within the assay. Sequence reads were collapsed and filtered to measure the absolute abundance of every unique TCRbeta CDR3 rearrangement. For each sample, productive Simpson clonality was calculated by taking the square root of Simpson's diversity index across productive rearrangements. TCRdb retrieved this table from immuneACCESS and kept in-frame rearrangements only. Not all clones are present; in checked studies, unresolved V genes account for under half, and no reason is known for the remainder. That table supplies the V and J calls and clone size; D and trimming were determined from the DNA. The sample includes around 220,000 clones, with roughly nine tenths observed a single time. The ten largest clones represent about 2.2% of the sample.

The clonotype was recovered from a woman aged 50 to 65 with acute or convalescent COVID-19. The sequence joins TRBV2 to TRBJ2-2, with the identity of the D gene unclear. The sample comprised peripheral blood. The CDR3 loop reads CASTWPSHTGELFF. The nucleotide sequence is given as TGTGCCAGCACCTGGCCCTCGCACACCGGGGAGCTGTTTTTT. The CDR3 plus the reference TRBV2 and TRBJ2-2 genes for the other parts give the full variable domain: EPEVTQTPSHQVTQMGQEVILRCVPISNHLYFYWYRQILGQKVEFLVSFYNNEISEKSEIFDDQFSVERPDGSNFTLKIRSTKLEDSAMYFCASTWPSHTGELFFGEGSRLTVL.